This T cell receptor beta chain was captured by sequencing in a study of T-cell reconstitution after alpha-beta-depleted transplantation in children. Overall study results and limits: It was surviving recipient T cells and thymic progenitors that gave some patients high TCRbeta diversity at day 60. Among T cells one year after transplant, newly produced cells accounted for most counts and diversity. The study reportedly traced alpha-beta T cells about two months after transplant to several hundred expanded graft clones.

Regarding this clonotype: Its target is unknown.

Using unique molecular identifiers, the investigators prepared the TCRbeta library. Via MiXCR, TCRdb re-called the PCR reads, giving one row per CDR3 protein. The data hold just over 950,000 distinct CDR3 sequences, with about 29% observed a single time. V was clipped by 2 bases and J by 5 bases; unmatched bases: 3. This CDR3 spans 14 amino acids. The receptor comes from a boy under two years old who had a stem cell transplant for SCID, so the T cells may come from the graft donor. Sequencing used PBMCs, mostly from graft donor cells, obtained 360 days after TCRalphabeta/CD19-depleted stem cell transplant. J is TRBJ2-7 and V is TRBV12-3 or TRBV12-4, with TRBD2 matching over 10 bases. The CDR3 DNA sequence: TGTGCCAGCAGTTTAAGCGGGGGGGCTCACGAGCAGTACTTC. Translating it yields CASSLSGGAHEQYF.